This is a list of T cell receptor beta chains from one sample in a study of blood T cell repertoires in COVID-19. Assay used: immunoSEQ multiplex PCR; TCRdb lists only in-frame clones, some missing. The repertoire holds approximately 240,000 clones, with about 93% as singletons. Sequencing was performed on PBMCs or T cells enriched from blood (not recorded which). The receptors here all came from a woman under 30 who had recovered from COVID-19. Both conserved end residues are part of each CDR3. Each record gives: V gene, clone size, J gene, D gene, CDR3 DNA, CDR3 protein. A D gene is named only where the DNA matches it firmly. Clone size is not always given. Where it is, it says once, few, many or a class for expanded clones.

v_gene: TRBV5-3
abundance: NA
j_gene: TRBJ2-2
d_gene: NA
CDR3nt: TGTGCCAGAAGCTACTACCGGGGGATCCAGTCGCATCATCATCCCCACACCGGGGAGCTGTTTTTT
CDR3aa: CARSYYRGIQSHHHPHTGELFF

v_gene: TRBV5-1
abundance: NA
j_gene: TRBJ1-2
d_gene: NA
CDR3nt: TGCGCCACCACCCCGGGGGACCACACCGCTCAGAGTAGCTACACCTTC
CDR3aa: CATTPGDHTAQSSYTF

v_gene: TRBV7-6
abundance: once
j_gene: TRBJ2-7
d_gene: NA
CDR3nt: TGTGCCAGCAGCCCTAGCGTTTTTCGGGCAGACGAGCAGTACTTC
CDR3aa: CASSPSVFRADEQYF

v_gene: TRBV9
abundance: NA
j_gene: TRBJ1-2
d_gene: TRBD1
CDR3nt: TGTGCCAGCAGCCGCGAAGAGGGGGCGGTGGGTTACACCTTC
CDR3aa: CASSREEGAVGYTF

v_gene: TRBV6-2/TRBV6-3
abundance: once
j_gene: TRBJ2-2
d_gene: NA
CDR3nt: TGTGCCAGCAGTTACCCTACCGCTAGAAGCGGATACACCGGGGAGCTGTTTTTT
CDR3aa: CASSYPTARSGYTGELFF

v_gene: TRBV18
abundance: NA
j_gene: TRBJ1-3
d_gene: NA
CDR3nt: TGTGCCAGCTCACCACCGGAAACCGCAGGGCCTGGAAACACCATATATTTT
CDR3aa: CASSPPETAGPGNTIYF

v_gene: TRBV3-1/TRBV3-2
abundance: NA
j_gene: TRBJ1-2
d_gene: NA
CDR3nt: TGTGCCAGCAGCCCGGGACTAAACTATGGCTACACCTTC
CDR3aa: CASSPGLNYGYTF

v_gene: TRBV3-1/TRBV3-2
abundance: NA
j_gene: TRBJ1-5
d_gene: TRBD1
CDR3nt: TGTGCCAGCAGCCCCGGGACAGCGTATAGCAATCAGCCCCAGCATTTT
CDR3aa: CASSPGTAYSNQPQHF

v_gene: TRBV6-5
abundance: NA
j_gene: TRBJ1-1
d_gene: TRBD1
CDR3nt: TGTGCCAGCAGACAAGACAGGGGATCCACTGAAGCTTTCTTT
CDR3aa: CASRQDRGSTEAFF

v_gene: TRBV12-3/TRBV12-4
abundance: NA
j_gene: TRBJ1-2
d_gene: NA
CDR3nt: TGTGCCAGCAGTACCGGGGGACCGTCCTCCTACACCTTC
CDR3aa: CASSTGGPSSYTF

v_gene: TRBV15
abundance: NA
j_gene: TRBJ1-5
d_gene: NA
CDR3nt: TGTGCCACCAGCAGCGGCAGGGTGAGGCCCCAGCATTTT
CDR3aa: CATSSGRVRPQHF

v_gene: TRBV11-3
abundance: NA
j_gene: TRBJ2-1
d_gene: TRBD2
CDR3nt: TGTGCCAGCAGCCCCGGACTAGCGGGAGTAGATGAGCAGTTCTTC
CDR3aa: CASSPGLAGVDEQFF

v_gene: TRBV5-6
abundance: NA
j_gene: TRBJ1-5
d_gene: TRBD1
CDR3nt: TGTGCCAGCAGCTCGCGGAGAAAGAGACAGGGCAATAGCAATCAGCCCCAGCATTTT
CDR3aa: CASSSRRKRQGNSNQPQHF

v_gene: TRBV3-1/TRBV3-2
abundance: NA
j_gene: TRBJ2-5
d_gene: TRBD2
CDR3nt: TGTGCCAGCAGCCATCTAGCGGAGGGGACCCAGTACTTC
CDR3aa: CASSHLAEGTQYF

v_gene: TRBV2
abundance: NA
j_gene: TRBJ1-2
d_gene: NA
CDR3nt: TGTGCCAGCAGGACAGTGCATGGCTACACCTTC
CDR3aa: CASRTVHGYTF

v_gene: TRBV11-2
abundance: once
j_gene: TRBJ1-6
d_gene: NA
CDR3nt: TGTGCCAGCAGCTTAGACGGGACTGGGCCCCTCCACTTT
CDR3aa: CASSLDGTGPLHF

v_gene: TRBV7-2
abundance: once
j_gene: TRBJ1-3
d_gene: TRBD1
CDR3nt: TGTGCCAGCAGCTCACAGGGGGCGAGTGGAAACACCATATATTTT
CDR3aa: CASSSQGASGNTIYF

v_gene: TRBV29-1
abundance: NA
j_gene: TRBJ2-2
d_gene: NA
CDR3nt: TGCAGCGTTTCACGGGCTAGCGCGGTCGCCGGGGAGCTGTTTTTT
CDR3aa: CSVSRASAVAGELFF

v_gene: TRBV28
abundance: NA
j_gene: TRBJ1-3
d_gene: NA
CDR3nt: TGTGCCAGCAGTTTCCTGACAGCGAACACCATATATTTT
CDR3aa: CASSFLTANTIYF

v_gene: TRBV2
abundance: NA
j_gene: TRBJ2-5
d_gene: TRBD2
CDR3nt: TGTGCCACCCGACCGCGGACTAGCGGGAGAGAGACCCAGTACTTC
CDR3aa: CATRPRTSGRETQYF

v_gene: TRBV27
abundance: NA
j_gene: TRBJ1-5
d_gene: TRBD1
CDR3nt: TGTGCCAGCAGTCCAGACAGGGTTAGCAATCAGCCCCAGCATTTT
CDR3aa: CASSPDRVSNQPQHF

v_gene: TRBV18
abundance: NA
j_gene: TRBJ2-2
d_gene: NA
CDR3nt: TGTGCCAGCTCACCAAACCTTAGCACCGGGGAGCTGTTTTTT
CDR3aa: CASSPNLSTGELFF

v_gene: TRBV12-3/TRBV12-4
abundance: NA
j_gene: TRBJ2-3
d_gene: NA
CDR3nt: TGTGCCAGCAGTTCAAGACACGATACGCAGTATTTT
CDR3aa: CASSSRHDTQYF

v_gene: TRBV5-6
abundance: NA
j_gene: TRBJ1-2
d_gene: NA
CDR3nt: TGTGCCAGCAGCCCCCCAAGGGGCGCGGGGGGCTACACCTTC
CDR3aa: CASSPPRGAGGYTF

v_gene: TRBV18
abundance: NA
j_gene: TRBJ2-4
d_gene: TRBD2
CDR3nt: TGTGCCAGCTCAGCTAGCGGGGGGGCTGACATTCAGTACTTC
CDR3aa: CASSASGGADIQYF

v_gene: TRBV4-3
abundance: NA
j_gene: TRBJ2-2
d_gene: TRBD2
CDR3nt: TGCGCCAGCAGCCCAGGACTAGCGGGGGGGCCGGACACCGGGGAGCTGTTTTTT
CDR3aa: CASSPGLAGGPDTGELFF

v_gene: TRBV28
abundance: NA
j_gene: TRBJ2-2
d_gene: NA
CDR3nt: TGTGCCAGCAGTTTATTCAGGGCGGGGGAGCTGTTTTTT
CDR3aa: CASSLFRAGELFF

v_gene: TRBV5-4
abundance: few
j_gene: TRBJ1-1
d_gene: TRBD1
CDR3nt: TGTGCCAGCAGCCGACGCAGGGGGCTACAGGAAGCTTTCTTT
CDR3aa: CASSRRRGLQEAFF

v_gene: TRBV10-1
abundance: NA
j_gene: TRBJ2-1
d_gene: NA
CDR3nt: TGCGCCAGCAGTGTGGGTAGCCAGAGTGAGCAGTTCTTC
CDR3aa: CASSVGSQSEQFF

v_gene: TRBV5-5
abundance: NA
j_gene: TRBJ2-1
d_gene: TRBD2
CDR3nt: TGTGCCAGCAGCTTGACAGCGGGGGGGATCAATGAGCAGTTCTTC
CDR3aa: CASSLTAGGINEQFF

v_gene: TRBV5-4
abundance: NA
j_gene: TRBJ2-5
d_gene: TRBD1
CDR3nt: TGTGCCAGCAGCCTAGGGACAGAAGAGACCCAGTACTTC
CDR3aa: CASSLGTEETQYF

v_gene: TRBV15
abundance: NA
j_gene: TRBJ2-3
d_gene: TRBD2
CDR3nt: TGTGCCACCAGCAGAGATGTGGCGGGAGGCACAGATACGCAGTATTTT
CDR3aa: CATSRDVAGGTDTQYF

v_gene: TRBV6-4
abundance: NA
j_gene: TRBJ1-5
d_gene: NA
CDR3nt: TGTGCCAGCAGTGAGATGGCGGGGTACAATCAGCCCCAGCATTTT
CDR3aa: CASSEMAGYNQPQHF

v_gene: TRBV7-3
abundance: NA
j_gene: TRBJ1-6
d_gene: TRBD1
CDR3nt: TGTGCCAGCAGCTTAGGACAGGGGGCTCCCCTCCACTTT
CDR3aa: CASSLGQGAPLHF

v_gene: TRBV6-5
abundance: once
j_gene: TRBJ1-4
d_gene: NA
CDR3nt: TGTGCCAGCAGCAAAAACAGGGCATCTAATGAAAAACTGTTTTTT
CDR3aa: CASSKNRASNEKLFF

v_gene: TRBV24-1
abundance: NA
j_gene: TRBJ2-4
d_gene: TRBD1
CDR3nt: TGTGCCACCAGTGAGCCGCAGGGGGATGGCAAAAACATTCAGTACTTC
CDR3aa: CATSEPQGDGKNIQYF

v_gene: TRBV3-1/TRBV3-2
abundance: NA
j_gene: TRBJ2-5
d_gene: TRBD2
CDR3nt: TGTGCCAGCAGCTCTTCCTCTCTAGCGGGAGGGCCGGCGGAGACCCAGTACTTC
CDR3aa: CASSSSSLAGGPAETQYF

v_gene: TRBV6-1
abundance: NA
j_gene: TRBJ2-7
d_gene: TRBD1
CDR3nt: TGTGCCAGCAGTGAAGGATGGACAGGGGAAGAGCAGTACTTC
CDR3aa: CASSEGWTGEEQYF

v_gene: TRBV7-3
abundance: NA
j_gene: TRBJ1-1
d_gene: NA
CDR3nt: TGTGCCAGCAGCTCGGGGGGCTGGAACACTGAAGCTTTCTTT
CDR3aa: CASSSGGWNTEAFF

v_gene: TRBV14
abundance: once
j_gene: TRBJ2-7
d_gene: TRBD1
CDR3nt: TGTGCCAGCAGCCCGTTCACGGGACAGGGTAAACCCTACGAGCAGTACTTC
CDR3aa: CASSPFTGQGKPYEQYF

v_gene: TRBV7-2
abundance: NA
j_gene: TRBJ2-7
d_gene: TRBD2
CDR3nt: TGTGCCAGCAGCTTCAACCTAGCGGGGCGGGAGCAGTACTTC
CDR3aa: CASSFNLAGREQYF

v_gene: TRBV2
abundance: NA
j_gene: TRBJ2-7
d_gene: TRBD2
CDR3nt: TGTGCCAGCCACCGGGGGGAGATAGGGTACGAGCAGTACTTC
CDR3aa: CASHRGEIGYEQYF

v_gene: TRBV7-2
abundance: NA
j_gene: TRBJ2-6
d_gene: NA
CDR3nt: TGTGCCAGCAGCTTCTCCAGGTCTGGGGCCAACGTCCTGACTTTC
CDR3aa: CASSFSRSGANVLTF

v_gene: TRBV19
abundance: NA
j_gene: TRBJ1-5
d_gene: NA
CDR3nt: TGTGCCAGTAGTATAGAGAAGGGAGATCAGCCCCAGCATTTT
CDR3aa: CASSIEKGDQPQHF

v_gene: TRBV28
abundance: few
j_gene: TRBJ2-7
d_gene: NA
CDR3nt: TGTGCCAGCAGTAGGCTAGCGTACTCCTACGAGCAGTACTTC
CDR3aa: CASSRLAYSYEQYF

v_gene: TRBV14
abundance: NA
j_gene: TRBJ1-6
d_gene: NA
CDR3nt: TGTGCCAGCAGCCCTCGGGGCCTTACAGGGAGGGTCCACTTT
CDR3aa: CASSPRGLTGRVHF

v_gene: TRBV7-9
abundance: NA
j_gene: TRBJ1-1
d_gene: TRBD1
CDR3nt: TGTGCCAGCAGCTTAGCAGACAGGGCCCCGAACACTGAAGCTTTCTTT
CDR3aa: CASSLADRAPNTEAFF

v_gene: TRBV21-1
abundance: NA
j_gene: TRBJ2-2
d_gene: NA
CDR3nt: TGTGCCAGCAGCAAAATAGGTGGCGGGAGGGCGGCCGGGGAGCTGTTTTTT
CDR3aa: CASSKIGGGRAAGELFF